A single sample is the source of the 22 T cell receptor beta chains below, sequenced in a study of T cell repertoires in cytomegalovirus infection. A single record per CDR3 protein comes from TCRdb applying MiXCR to the reads. The sample includes around 440,000 distinct CDR3 sequences, approximately 10% seen only once; the top ten take 10%. The sequencing input was PBMCs. The receptor set was obtained from a human donor in good health (CMV status not recorded). Some clones in this sample may be carry-over from other donors' samples.

This clonotype was seen a handful of times. J is TRBJ2-3 and V is TRBV20-1; 8 positions agree with TRBD2. CDR1 is DFQATT and CDR2 is SNEGSKA in the germline V gene (reference sequence). The CDR3 totals 16 residues. V lost 0 bases, J lost 3 bases, and 8 bases stayed unmatched. This chain's CDR3 is CSARDLGRAGTDTQYF. The CDR3 DNA reads as TGCAGTGCTAGAGACCTCGGGAGGGCCGGGACAGATACGCAGTATTTT.

Many counts were recorded for this clonotype. V is TRBV11-2 and J is TRBJ2-5, with 14 bases fitting TRBD2. The CDR3 consists of 19 residues. Germline V lookup: CDR1 SGHAT, CDR2 FQNNGV. With 0 bases clipped from V and 5 bases from J, the junction kept 11 bases outside the gene matches. This CDR3 reads CASSLDGPGLAGDGETQYF. In DNA, the CDR3 is TGTGCCAGCAGCTTAGATGGTCCGGGACTAGCGGGAGATGGGGAGACCCAGTACTTC.

This clonotype has just a few counts. The V call is TRBV3-1, the J call TRBJ2-1; 8 bases agree with TRBD2. The CDR3 is 13 residues long. Germline loops: CDR1 LGHDT, CDR2 YNNKEL (reference sequence). Trimming took 2 bases from V and 8 from J; bases not matched to a gene: 2. CDR3 DNA sequence: TGTGCCAGCAGCCAATATAGCGGGGATGAGCAGTTCTTC. Its protein is CASSQYSGDEQFF.

A remark on this clonotype: A much bigger clone sits one base away, suggesting this may be a read error. The CDR3, as DNA: TGTGCCAGCAGTTTGCCGGTTAGCAATCAGCCCCAGCATTTT. Amino acid sequence: CASSLPVSNQPQHF. This chain links TRBV28 with TRBJ1-5; the D is unclear. This CDR3 contains 14 residues. V lost 3 bases, J lost 0 bases, and 6 bases lay in between. In germline, CDR1 is MDHEN, CDR2 SYDVKM.

This clonotype was seen repeatedly, ten times or more. The V and J genes are TRBV6-1 and TRBJ2-5; 8 nucleotides match TRBD1. Germline CDR1 reads MNHNS; CDR2 reads SASEGT. The CDR3 totals 13 residues. V gave up 6 bases and J gave up 4 bases; unmatched junction bases: 4. As DNA, the CDR3 is TGTGCCAGCAGACCCACAGGGGGAGAGACCCAGTACTTC. This codes for CASRPTGGETQYF.

This clonotype occurred a few times. The CDR3 nucleotides read TGTGCCTGGAGCGAGGGACGGCGGAACACTGAAGCTTTCTTT. It codes for CAWSEGRRNTEAFF. The J gene is TRBJ1-1, the V gene TRBV30; D possibly corresponds to TRBD1 (5 bases). V gave up 3 bases and J gave up 1 base, with 12 bases separating them. CDR3 length: 14 residues. Germline CDR1 and CDR2: GTSNPN and SVGIG (reference sequence).

This clonotype occurred many times. The CDR3 sequence is CASSPWGTGTSGELFF. DNA for the CDR3: TGTGCCAGCAGCCCGTGGGGGACAGGGACGTCCGGGGAGCTGTTTTTT. The rearrangement links TRBV11-3 to TRBJ2-2; 9 positions match TRBD1. The germline CDR1 and CDR2 sequences are SGHNT and YENEEA. The length of the CDR3 is 16 residues. J was trimmed by 6 bases and V by 5 bases; bases with no gene match: 10.

The sample holds many counts of this clonotype. The chain combines TRBV7-2 with TRBJ1-6, with 9 nucleotides matching TRBD1. The CDR3 is 15 amino acids. V shed 6 bases, J shed 12 bases, and the junction held 12 bases outside the gene matches. Per the germline V gene, CDR1 is SGHTA and CDR2 is FQGNSA. The CDR3 coding sequence is TGTGCCAGCAGTACTCCGGGACAGGGACCCCAACCCCTCCACTTT. Protein product: CASSTPGQGPQPLHF. The whole variable domain, filled in from reference TRBV7-2 and TRBJ1-6, reads GAGVSQSPSNKVTEKGKDVELRCDPISGHTALYWYRQSLGQGLEFLIYFQGNSAPDKSGLPSDRFSAERTGGSVSTLTIQRTQQEDSAVYLCASSTPGQGPQPLHFGNGTRLTVT.

As concerns this clonotype: This clone may be a read error of a much larger clone one base away. This rearrangement joins TRBV11-1 to TRBJ2-2, with D perhaps assigned TRBD1 or TRBD2 (5 bases each). V lost 4 bases and J 2 bases, leaving 11 bases between the germline ends. The germline gives CDR1 SGHAT, CDR2 FQDESV (reference sequence). The CDR3 has 15 amino acids. The CDR3 DNA reads TGTGCCAGCAGCTACGAAGGGGACAACACCGGGGAGCTGTTTTTT. Translation gives CASSYEGDNTGELFF.

This clonotype was observed many times. The V gene is TRBV7-2, the J gene TRBJ2-7; either TRBD1 or TRBD2 may fit D (5 bases each). CDR3 length: 14 amino acids. V lost 5 bases, J lost 2 bases, and 13 bases lay in between. CDR1 and CDR2 from the germline V gene are SGHTA and FQGNSA. This chain's CDR3 is CASSADLGPYEQYF. Written as DNA, the CDR3 is TGTGCCAGCAGCGCTGACTTGGGACCCTACGAGCAGTACTTC.

This clonotype was observed a single time. The chain links TRBV2 to TRBJ2-5, with D perhaps TRBD2 (6 bases). Germline V lookup: CDR1 SNHLY, CDR2 FYNNEI. Trimming removed 5 bases from V and 6 bases from J, with 13 bases in between. The CDR3 runs 13 residues. As DNA, the CDR3 is TGTGCCAGCAGTACAGGAGGGGTTAAGACCCAGTACTTC. It specifies CASSTGGVKTQYF.

The genes are TRBV6-6 and TRBJ2-2; the match to TRBD1 covers 7 bases. Germline CDR1 reads MNHNY; CDR2 reads SVGAGI (reference sequence). The CDR3 length is 16 residues. Trimming at V came to 6 bases and at J to 1 base, leaving 8 bases not matched to a gene. CDR3: CASSPGQRLNTGELFF. DNA for the CDR3: TGTGCCAGCAGCCCGGGACAGCGCCTGAACACCGGGGAGCTGTTTTTT.

This clonotype was detected ten times or more. J is TRBJ2-4 and V is TRBV7-2, with 8 bases matching TRBD1. V gave up 0 bases and J gave up 6 bases; unmatched junction bases: 10. CDR3 length equals 17 residues. Germline assignment: CDR1 SGHTA and CDR2 FQGNSA. CDR3 sequence reads: CASSLARQGLVGNIQYF. CDR3 coding DNA: TGTGCCAGCAGCTTAGCGCGACAGGGGCTAGTAGGAAACATTCAGTACTTC.

This clonotype was counted ten times or more. The J gene is TRBJ1-1, the V gene TRBV6-1, with a possible D match to TRBD1 (5 bases). This CDR3 comprises 14 residues. The germline V gene has CDR1 MNHNS and CDR2 SASEGT. V was trimmed by 5 bases and J by 1 base, leaving 11 bases between them. CDR3 protein: CASSTMGGNTEAFF. For the CDR3, the DNA is TGTGCCAGCAGTACCATGGGGGGGAACACTGAAGCTTTCTTT.

The V gene is TRBV19, the J gene TRBJ1-5; TRBD1 is a possible D gene (6 bases). Germline V gene lookup returns CDR1 LNHDA and CDR2 SQIVND (reference sequence). The CDR3 totals 15 residues. V lost 5 bases and J 3 bases, leaving 14 bases between the germline ends. The CDR3 region has the DNA TGTGCCAGTAGTGGGACACCTTCTTACAATCAGCCCCAGCATTTT. Residues: CASSGTPSYNQPQHF.

In its sample, this clonotype was seen many times. The gene calls are TRBV20-1 and TRBJ2-5, with 8 nucleotides matching TRBD2. The CDR3 spans 13 residues. Germline V CDR1 and CDR2: DFQATT, SNEGSKA (reference sequence). J was trimmed by 5 bases and V by 0 bases; bases with no gene match: 2. CDR3 sequence (DNA): TGCAGTGCTAGAGAACTAGCGGTTGAGACCCAGTACTTC. It is translated as CSARELAVETQYF.

The chain combines TRBV6-1 with TRBJ2-2; D perhaps matches TRBD2 (6 bases). Trimming stripped 5 bases from V and 4 bases from J, with 11 bases between. This CDR3 is built from 14 residues. CDR1 is MNHNS, CDR2 SASEGT, per germline. The CDR3 DNA reads TGTGCCAGCAGTATAGCGGCGTCCACCGGGGAGCTGTTTTTT. Protein sequence: CASSIAASTGELFF.

The sample holds many counts of this clonotype. The chain links TRBV10-3 to TRBJ2-3; 7 bases agree with TRBD2. V was pared by 4 bases and J by 5 bases, with 0 bases of the junction left unmatched. CDR1 and CDR2 from the germline V gene are ENHRY and SYGVKD. The CDR3 is 12 amino acids. Here the CDR3 DNA reads TGTGCCATCAGTGGGGGGGGAGATACGCAGTATTTT. The encoded protein is CAISGGGDTQYF.

This clonotype was detected a few times. The rearrangement uses TRBV18 and TRBJ1-4, with TRBD1 identical over 8 bases. V was pared by 3 bases and J by 10 bases, with 10 bases of the junction left unmatched. CDR1 is KGHSH, CDR2 LQKENI, per germline. The CDR3 is 15 amino acids. In nucleotides, the CDR3 is TGTGCCAGCTCACCTCGGGACAGGCAATACCGAAAACTGTTTTTT. It specifies CASSPRDRQYRKLFF.

The J gene is TRBJ2-7, the V gene TRBV19; D may be TRBD1 or TRBD2 (6 bases each). With 3 bases removed from V and 5 bases from J, the gap between germline ends came to 14 bases. The CDR3 is made up of 14 amino acids. The germline V gene encodes CDR1 LNHDA and CDR2 SQIVND (reference sequence). The CDR3 coding sequence is TGTGCCAGTAGTATGGGGGGCACTAGCAACGAGCAGTACTTC. Amino acid sequence: CASSMGGTSNEQYF.

The chain has TRBV27 and TRBJ1-6, with D maybe TRBD1 (5 bases). Per the germline V gene, CDR1 is MNHEY and CDR2 is SMNVEV (reference sequence). The CDR3 has 15 amino acids. Trimming cost V 1 base and J 11 bases, with 15 bases left between them. CDR3: CASSLYTGEGAPLHF. The CDR3 nucleotides read TGTGCCAGCAGTTTATACACGGGCGAAGGGGCACCCCTCCACTTT.

In its sample, this clonotype was seen many times. In DNA form, the CDR3 reads TGTGCCAGCAGCTTAGTGCATCTCTATGGCTACACCTTC. Translated, it gives CASSLVHLYGYTF. This chain joins TRBV7-2 and TRBJ1-2; D remains unclear. Germline V gene lookup returns CDR1 SGHTA and CDR2 FQGNSA. Trimming removed 1 base at V and 4 bases at J, with 7 bases between. The CDR3 totals 13 residues.